The 19 T cell receptor beta chains below all came from one sample that was sequenced in a study of T cell responses to AZD1222 COVID-19 vaccine. Sequencing used immunoSEQ multiplex PCR; TCRdb keeps in-frame clones, though not all of them. The profile shows 130,000 or so clones, 90% to 95% of them singletons. The source was peripheral blood, collected on day 0 of AZD1222 vaccination. These receptors originate from an adult in good health.

In its sample, this clone was seen a few times. This rearrangement joins TRBV28 to TRBJ1-2, with D possibly being TRBD1 (5 bases). Trimming pared 5 bases from V and 5 bases from J, leaving 21 bases between. The CDR3 runs to 16 residues. Looked up from germline, CDR1 is MDHEN and CDR2 is SYDVKM. The CDR3: CASSPLLFQGWYGYTF. DNA of the CDR3: TGTGCCAGCAGTCCCTTGCTATTTCAGGGTTGGTATGGCTACACCTTC.

In DNA, the CDR3 is TGTGCCATCAGTCGGACGCAGGAAGGCTACACCTTC. Protein sequence: CAISRTQEGYTF. The V gene is TRBV10-3, the J gene TRBJ1-2; D ambiguous. V was trimmed by 5 bases and J by 8 bases, leaving 12 bases between them. CDR1 is ENHRY and CDR2 is SYGVKD in the germline V gene. The CDR3 loop spans 12 amino acids.

This clone was found once. This rearrangement joins TRBV30 to TRBJ1-6; 7 bases agree with TRBD1. In germline, CDR1 is GTSNPN, CDR2 SVGIG (reference sequence). The CDR3 spans 13 residues. V gave up 4 bases and J gave up 9 bases; unmatched junction bases: 6. As DNA, the CDR3 is TGTGCCTGGACGACAGGGTTGGGTTCACCCCTCCACTTT. Protein sequence: CAWTTGLGSPLHF.

The chain carries TRBV27 and TRBJ2-1; 9 nucleotides match TRBD2. The germline V gene encodes CDR1 MNHEY and CDR2 SMNVEV (reference sequence). V was pared by 7 bases and J by 0 bases, with 7 bases of the junction left unmatched. The CDR3 totals 16 residues. This CDR3 is CASIGSGRGSYNEQFF. CDR3 coding DNA: TGTGCCAGCATAGGTAGCGGGAGAGGCTCCTACAATGAGCAGTTCTTC.

This chain connects TRBV4-3 to TRBJ2-4; D possibly corresponds to TRBD1 (5 bases). Trimming pared 0 bases from V and 7 bases from J, leaving 16 bases between. This CDR3 spans 16 amino acids. The V gene's germline CDR1 is LGHNA and CDR2 YSLEER. CDR3 residues: CASSQDLGKGYNIQYF. In DNA form, the CDR3 reads TGCGCCAGCAGCCAAGATTTGGGGAAGGGGTATAACATTCAGTACTTC.

A single count supports this clone. The V and J genes are TRBV2 and TRBJ1-5, with a weak D call TRBD1 (6 bases). Trimming stripped 2 bases from V and 5 bases from J, with 19 bases between. The length of the CDR3 is 17 residues. Germline CDR1 and CDR2: SNHLY and FYNNEI. The CDR3 bases are TGTGCCAGCAGTGAACCCTGGGACACCACCCGAGATCAGCCCCAGCATTTT. Its translation: CASSEPWDTTRDQPQHF.

This clone showed up just once. The chain links TRBV29-1 to TRBJ2-7; 9 bases map to TRBD1. The CDR3 has 13 amino acids. With 6 bases clipped from V and 2 bases from J, the junction kept 5 bases outside the gene matches. CDR1 is SQVTM, CDR2 ANQGSEA, per germline. CDR3 loop: CSVQGTGTYEQYF. The CDR3 DNA reads as TGCAGCGTCCAAGGGACAGGGACCTACGAGCAGTACTTC.

The chain couples TRBV7-2 to TRBJ1-1; perhaps TRBD1 as D (5 bases). The V end lost 4 bases, the J end lost 1 base, and 7 bases lay between the germline ends. Germline V lookup: CDR1 SGHTA, CDR2 FQGNSA. The CDR3 extends over 13 amino acids. CDR3 coding DNA: TGTGCCAGCAGCTCGGGACCGAACACTGAAGCTTTCTTT. Its protein product is CASSSGPNTEAFF.

This chain joins TRBV2 and TRBJ2-3, with D perhaps being TRBD1 or TRBD2 (5 bases each). There are 13 residues in the CDR3. Germline CDR1 is SNHLY and CDR2 is FYNNEI. V lost 7 bases, J lost 9 bases, and 17 bases lay in between. The DNA for the CDR3 is TGTGCCAGCACTCTTAACCGGGACGCCACGCAGTATTTT. As protein: CASTLNRDATQYF. Combining the CDR3 with reference TRBV2 and TRBJ2-3 gives the whole variable domain EPEVTQTPSHQVTQMGQEVILRCVPISNHLYFYWYRQILGQKVEFLVSFYNNEISEKSEIFDDQFSVERPDGSNFTLKIRSTKLEDSAMYFCASTLNRDATQYFGPGTRLTVL.

The table lists this clone with a count of one. This chain links TRBV6-5 with TRBJ1-2; TRBD1 aligns across 9 bases. Per germline, CDR1 MNHEY and CDR2 SVGAGI. The CDR3 covers 15 residues. The trim removed 0 bases at V and 4 bases at J, leaving 3 bases unmatched. In DNA, the CDR3 is TGTGCCAGCAGTTACTCCGGACAGGGGTTCTATGGCTACACCTTC. It is translated as CASSYSGQGFYGYTF.

The rearrangement uses TRBV10-3 and TRBJ1-6; 9 bases agree with TRBD1. There are 12 residues in the CDR3. With V trimmed by 10 bases and J by 7 bases, 2 bases remained unmatched. CDR1 is ENHRY and CDR2 is SYGVKD in the germline V gene. The CDR3 nucleotides are TGTGCCACCGGGACAGGGAATTCACCCCTCCACTTT. Protein sequence: CATGTGNSPLHF.

The rearrangement joins TRBV4-1 to TRBJ2-6; possibly TRBD1 or TRBD2 for D (5 bases each). V lost 1 base to trimming and J lost 4 bases, with 14 bases between them. This CDR3 comprises 17 residues. CDR1 is MGHRA and CDR2 is YSYEKL in the germline V gene. This CDR3 reads CASSQGDPGTGANVLTF. Written as DNA, the CDR3 is TGCGCCAGCAGCCAAGGGGACCCAGGGACCGGGGCCAACGTCCTGACTTTC.

The V call is TRBV5-5, the J call TRBJ1-6; TRBD1 is a possible D gene (6 bases). This CDR3 is built from 14 residues. Germline CDR1 SGHKS, CDR2 YYEKEE (reference sequence). V shed 4 bases and J shed 7 bases, with 12 bases lying between them. CDR3 in DNA: TGTGCCAGCAGCAACCGGGACAAGAATTCACCCCTCCACTTT. The encoded protein is CASSNRDKNSPLHF.

The chain employs TRBV12-5 and TRBJ1-2, with TRBD1 identical over 7 bases. The germline V gene encodes CDR1 LGHNT and CDR2 FRNRAP. This CDR3 is built from 14 residues. After removal of 7 bases from V and 2 bases from J, the junction contained 7 bases not matched to a gene. This CDR3 reads CASAGQGVNYGYTF. CDR3 coding DNA: TGTGCTAGTGCAGGGCAGGGGGTGAACTATGGCTACACCTTC. Variable domain in full (rest from reference TRBV12-5 and TRBJ1-2): DARVTQTPRHKVTEMGQEVTMRCQPILGHNTVFWYRQTMMQGLELLAYFRNRAPLDDSGMPKDRFSAEMPDATLATLKIQPSEPRDSAVYFCASAGQGVNYGYTFGSGTRLTVV.

CDR3 sequence reads: CAWSGMTGIKNTEAFF. The CDR3 DNA is TGTGCCTGGAGTGGAATGACAGGGATCAAGAACACTGAAGCTTTCTTT. The V gene is TRBV30, the J gene TRBJ1-1, with TRBD1 identical over 7 bases. CDR3 size: 16 residues. Germline V CDR1 and CDR2: GTSNPN, SVGIG (reference sequence). Unmatched junction bases numbered 9, after V lost 1 base and J lost 1 base.

The V and J genes are TRBV27 and TRBJ1-2, with D unresolved. This CDR3 spans 13 amino acids. V was cut by 6 bases and J by 4 bases, with 12 bases left in between. From germline, CDR1 is MNHEY and CDR2 SMNVEV (reference sequence). CDR3: CASRRTGTYGYTF. The CDR3, as DNA: TGTGCCAGCAGGAGGACGGGAACCTATGGCTACACCTTC.

This chain uses TRBV5-1 with TRBJ2-5; D is tentatively TRBD1 or TRBD2 (5 bases each). V was shortened by 4 bases and J by 1 base, with 11 bases between the two germline ends. This CDR3 has 14 residues. CDR1 SGHRS and CDR2 YFSETQ come from the germline V gene. The CDR3 DNA sequence: TGCGCCAGCAGCACTCCTGGGGGCCAAGAGACCCAGTACTTC. It specifies CASSTPGGQETQYF.

The rearrangement uses TRBV5-4 and TRBJ2-5, with a tentative D call TRBD2 (7 bases). V shed 3 bases and J shed 2 bases, with 14 bases lying between them. Germline V gives CDR1 SGHNT, CDR2 YYREEE (reference sequence). The CDR3 consists of 15 residues. CDR3 loop: CASSSQGLQQETQYF. As DNA, the CDR3 is TGTGCCAGCAGCTCACAGGGACTACAACAAGAGACCCAGTACTTC.

The gene calls are TRBV15 and TRBJ2-2; D is uncertain. Germline assignment: CDR1 LNHNV and CDR2 YYDKDF (reference sequence). V shed 1 base and J shed 9 bases, with 21 bases lying between them. The CDR3 spans 17 residues. The CDR3, as DNA: TGTGCCACCAGCAGAGTGCCCCCCAGTGAGATGACCTGGGAGCTGTTTTTT. The encoded protein is CATSRVPPSEMTWELFF. Supplemented by reference TRBV15 and TRBJ2-2, the full variable domain reads DAMVIQNPRYQVTQFGKPVTLSCSQTLNHNVMYWYQQKSSQAPKLLFHYYDKDFNNEADTPDNFQSRRPNTSFCFLDIRSPGLGDTAMYLCATSRVPPSEMTWELFFGEGSRLTVL.